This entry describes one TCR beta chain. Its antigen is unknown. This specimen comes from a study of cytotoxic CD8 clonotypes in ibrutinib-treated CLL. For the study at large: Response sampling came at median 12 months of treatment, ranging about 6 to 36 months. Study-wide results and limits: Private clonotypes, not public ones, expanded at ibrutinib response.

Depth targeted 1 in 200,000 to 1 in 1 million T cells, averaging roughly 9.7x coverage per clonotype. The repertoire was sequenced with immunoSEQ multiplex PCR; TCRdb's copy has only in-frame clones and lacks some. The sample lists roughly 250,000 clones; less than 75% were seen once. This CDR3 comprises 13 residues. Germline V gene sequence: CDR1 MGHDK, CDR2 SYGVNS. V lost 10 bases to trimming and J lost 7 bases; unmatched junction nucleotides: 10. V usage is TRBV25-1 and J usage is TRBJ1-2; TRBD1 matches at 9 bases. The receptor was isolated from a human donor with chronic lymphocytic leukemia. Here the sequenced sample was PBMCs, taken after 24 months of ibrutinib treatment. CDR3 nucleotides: TGTGCCACTGGACGGGGACAGGGAGTTGGCTACACCTTC. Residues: CATGRGQGVGYTF.